The rows below give T cell receptor beta chains drawn from one sample of a study of Graves' ophthalmopathy and Graves' hyperthyroidism. TCRdb analysed the multiplex PCR reads with MiXCR anew, one entry per CDR3 protein. Among about 740,000 distinct CDR3 sequences listed, 35% to 50% were seen once. Specimen: peripheral blood. Receptors originate from an adult man with Graves' ophthalmopathy. Both conserved end residues are trimmed from each CDR3.

v_call	cdr3_aa
TRBV20-1	SARDLRTGRAQPQH
TRBV7-9	ASSLAQTINYGYT
TRBV2	AKRMNTEAF
TRBV14	ASSQPSEETQY
TRBV25-1	ASSEAPGNTIY
TRBV7-9	ASSLRTGGWETQY
TRBV20-1	SAREGNNSPLH
TRBV24-1	ATSDALTGSYEQY
TRBV5-6	ASNSLTGAGEQY
TRBV9	ASSQDHRKNQPQH
TRBV11-1	ASSPAAIGDTEAF
TRBV7-8	ASSQEGTPYEQY
TRBV7-2	ASSLATAGLQETQY
TRBV7-9	ASSLELQGVSYNSPLH
TRBV2	AETGNSRETQY
TRBV25-1	ASSPLGTGRSYEQY
TRBV12-3/TRBV12-4	ASTPGRYTGELF
TRBV29-1	SQGDGYEQY
TRBV10-3	AISESMWRGGYEQY
TRBV11-1	ASSLVLSGRSYEQY
TRBV10-3	VSSRGKAYEQY
TRBV4-2	ASSNLGQGAEAF
TRBV19	ASTPDLGSPLH
TRBV2	ASSSVGEQF
TRBV2	ASSTGQGENQPQH
TRBV3-1	ASSQDLRGSHYGYT
TRBV25-1	ASSLLRGFQPQH
TRBV19	ASSIGERGGNQPQH
TRBV20-1	SASIVRGQSYEQY